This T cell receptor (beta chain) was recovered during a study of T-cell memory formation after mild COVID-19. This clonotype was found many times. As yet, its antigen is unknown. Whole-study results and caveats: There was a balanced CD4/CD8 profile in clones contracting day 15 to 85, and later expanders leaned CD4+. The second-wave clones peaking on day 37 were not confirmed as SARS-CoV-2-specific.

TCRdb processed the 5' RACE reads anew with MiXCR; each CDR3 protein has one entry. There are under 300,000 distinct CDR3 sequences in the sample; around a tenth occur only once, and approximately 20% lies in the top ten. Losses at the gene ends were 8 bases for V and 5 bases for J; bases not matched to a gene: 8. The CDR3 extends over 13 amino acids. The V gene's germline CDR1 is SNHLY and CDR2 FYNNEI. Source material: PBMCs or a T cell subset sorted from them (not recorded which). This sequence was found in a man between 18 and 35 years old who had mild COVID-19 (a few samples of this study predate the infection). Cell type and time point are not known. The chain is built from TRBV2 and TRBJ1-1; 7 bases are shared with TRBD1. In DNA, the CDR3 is TGTGCCAGCTCCGACAGGGAATTGACTGAAGCTTTCTTT. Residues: CASSDRELTEAFF. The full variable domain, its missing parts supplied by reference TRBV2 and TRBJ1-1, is EPEVTQTPSHQVTQMGQEVILRCVPISNHLYFYWYRQILGQKVEFLVSFYNNEISEKSEIFDDQFSVERPDGSNFTLKIRSTKLEDSAMYFCASSDRELTEAFFGQGTRLTVV.